The T cell receptor (beta chain) described here comes from a study of shared clonotypes between healthy human individuals. As for the study in general: Three plates were used per donor for CD4 naive, three for CD4 memory, two for CD8 naive and one for CD8 memory. Study results and caveats: Sampling used blood alone; tissue repertoires probably differ.

Germline values: CDR1 SGDLS, CDR2 YYNGEE. This CDR3 is built from 19 residues. Trimming took 3 bases from V and 1 from J, leaving 20 bases between them. As to this clone: Its target is unknown.

The repertoire was sequenced with immunoSEQ multiplex PCR; TCRdb's copy has only in-frame clones and lacks some. The sample consists of roughly 2 million clones, 90% to 95% of them appearing once. This clonotype was sampled from a man aged 18 to 30 in good health. This chain links TRBV9 with TRBJ2-6; D unclear. Sequencing was done on a sample of naive CD4+ T cells sorted from blood. Subset described: CD45RA+ positively selected. The CDR3 sequence is CASSGERAVFNSGANVLTF. The CDR3 DNA follows: TGTGCCAGCAGCGGAGAACGGGCAGTATTTAATTCTGGGGCCAACGTCCTGACTTTC.